This is a list of T cell receptor beta chains from one sample in a study of OX40 agonist ivuxolimab in advanced cancers. The data were produced by immunoSEQ multiplex PCR, yet TCRdb's version contains in-frame clones alone and is incomplete. The table lists around 67,000 clones, about 81% of them singletons. Sequencing used CD4+ or CD8+ T cells sorted from blood, obtained in a trial of the OX40 agonist ivuxolimab. These receptors originate from an adult with an advanced solid tumor such as melanoma, head and neck, liver or kidney cancer. Each CDR3 is given with its conserved first and last residue. D genes are given only for firm matches. Clone size is given for some rows only: seen once, a few or many times, or a class if the clone is expanded.

length: 15
V: TRBV6-6
D: -
J: TRBJ1-2
size: -
DNA: TGTGCCAGCAGTCCCCTAGGGCAGCTTAACTATGGCTACACCTTC
CDR3: CASSPLGQLNYGYTF

length: 15
V: TRBV19
D: -
J: TRBJ1-4
size: -
DNA: TGTGCCACCCTTGAGGGCGGCGGGGCTAATGAAAAACTGTTTTTT
CDR3: CATLEGGGANEKLFF

length: 14
V: TRBV27
D: TRBD1
J: TRBJ1-1
size: -
DNA: TGTGCCAGCAGTGGAGGGACAGCGAACACTGAAGCTTTCTTT
CDR3: CASSGGTANTEAFF

length: 12
V: TRBV2
D: -
J: TRBJ1-3
size: few
DNA: TGTGCCAGCATGGGGTCTGGAAACACCATATATTTT
CDR3: CASMGSGNTIYF

length: 16
V: TRBV6-4
D: -
J: TRBJ1-6
size: few
DNA: TGTGCCAGCAGTGACTCACGAGCATATTATTATTCACCCCTCCACTTT
CDR3: CASSDSRAYYYSPLHF

length: 11
V: TRBV2
D: -
J: TRBJ1-1
size: -
DNA: TGTGCCAGCGGTCTCCCTCCTGAAGCTTTCTTT
CDR3: CASGLPPEAFF

length: 13
V: TRBV5-4
D: -
J: TRBJ1-2
size: -
DNA: TGTGCCAGCACCGTAAAATCTAACTATGGCTACACCTTC
CDR3: CASTVKSNYGYTF

length: 16
V: TRBV18
D: -
J: TRBJ2-7
size: -
DNA: TGTGCCAGCTCACCACTCCGGGGCCATGTGCCCCACGAGCAGTACTTC
CDR3: CASSPLRGHVPHEQYF

length: 15
V: TRBV28
D: -
J: TRBJ1-3
size: -
DNA: TGTGCCAGCAGTTTGACGGGGGGGTCTGGAAACACCATATATTTT
CDR3: CASSLTGGSGNTIYF

length: 18
V: TRBV11-2
D: -
J: TRBJ1-6
size: -
DNA: TGTGCCAGCAGCTTAGGGCGGTGGGAGGGGCAGGGGCACTCACCCCTCCACTTT
CDR3: CASSLGRWEGQGHSPLHF

length: 13
V: TRBV7-2
D: -
J: TRBJ1-1
size: -
DNA: TGTGCCAGCAGCTTAAGTGGAGGTGCAGAAGCTTTCTTT
CDR3: CASSLSGGAEAFF

length: 12
V: TRBV23-1
D: -
J: TRBJ1-2
size: -
DNA: TGCGCCAGCAGTCAATCCAGGGGTGGCTACACCTTC
CDR3: CASSQSRGGYTF

length: 14
V: TRBV7-8
D: TRBD1
J: TRBJ1-5
size: few
DNA: TGTGCCAGCAGCCTTCACAGGGGGCCTCAGCCCCAGCATTTT
CDR3: CASSLHRGPQPQHF

length: 15
V: TRBV6-5
D: -
J: TRBJ1-6
size: -
DNA: TGTGCCAGCAGTTACTCTGGAGGGACTAATTCACCCCTCCACTTT
CDR3: CASSYSGGTNSPLHF

length: 12
V: TRBV13
D: -
J: TRBJ2-7
size: few
DNA: TGTGCCAGCAGCGAATTATACTACGAGCAGTACTTC
CDR3: CASSELYYEQYF

length: 17
V: TRBV29-1
D: TRBD2
J: TRBJ2-5
size: -
DNA: TGCAGCGTTGAAGGCGGGACTAGCGGGCCCCCCGGGGAGACCCAGTACTTC
CDR3: CSVEGGTSGPPGETQYF

length: 13
V: TRBV6-5
D: -
J: TRBJ1-1
size: -
DNA: TGTGCCAGCGGGGACCAGGGACCGTATACGGCTTTCTTT
CDR3: CASGDQGPYTAFF

length: 14
V: TRBV19
D: -
J: TRBJ2-1
size: -
DNA: TGTGCCAGTAGTATAGTCAGGGTCAACAATGAGCAGTTCTTC
CDR3: CASSIVRVNNEQFF

length: 16
V: TRBV10-1
D: -
J: TRBJ2-7
size: once
DNA: TGCGCCACCTACTCCCACCTCCCCACCCCCTTTTACGAGCAGTACTTC
CDR3: CATYSHLPTPFYEQYF

length: 16
V: TRBV7-2
D: -
J: TRBJ1-1
size: -
DNA: TGTGCCAGCAGCTTAGATTTCGGGGTGCGAGGCACTGAAGCTTTCTTT
CDR3: CASSLDFGVRGTEAFF

length: 14
V: TRBV2
D: -
J: TRBJ2-5
size: few
DNA: TGTGCCAGCGGGCAGTCCCGCGGCCAAGAGACCCAGTACTTC
CDR3: CASGQSRGQETQYF

length: 17
V: TRBV30
D: -
J: TRBJ1-5
size: -
DNA: TGTGCCTGGAGTGAGAGGGAGGGGATCTATAGCAATCAGCCCCAGCATTTT
CDR3: CAWSEREGIYSNQPQHF

length: 15
V: TRBV30
D: -
J: TRBJ2-7
size: -
DNA: TGTGCCTGGAGTTTCCCGGGACTGTATAACTACGAGCAGTACTTC
CDR3: CAWSFPGLYNYEQYF

length: 11
V: TRBV11-2
D: -
J: TRBJ2-2
size: few
DNA: TGTGCCAGCACACTCACGAAGGAAACTCCTTTT
CDR3: CASTLTKETPF

length: 16
V: TRBV19
D: -
J: TRBJ1-5
size: -
DNA: TGTGCCAGTACCCGCCGGGCCCCAAGTAGCAATCAGCCCCAGCATTTT
CDR3: CASTRRAPSSNQPQHF

length: 14
V: TRBV5-4
D: TRBD1
J: TRBJ1-3
size: once
DNA: TGTGCCAGCAGCTTAACAGGGGAGAGAAACACCATATATTTT
CDR3: CASSLTGERNTIYF

length: 14
V: TRBV10-3
D: -
J: TRBJ1-1
size: -
DNA: TGTGCCATCAGTGCGCAGCCAAGTTTGACTGAAGCTTTCTTT
CDR3: CAISAQPSLTEAFF

length: 16
V: TRBV14
D: -
J: TRBJ1-1
size: -
DNA: TGTGCCAGCAGCCAAGCTACTCCAGGTTTCAACACTGAAGCTTTCTTT
CDR3: CASSQATPGFNTEAFF

length: 11
V: TRBV5-6
D: -
J: TRBJ2-1
size: -
DNA: TGTGCCAGCAGCTTCCAGAATGAGCAGTTCTTC
CDR3: CASSFQNEQFF

length: 13
V: TRBV28
D: -
J: TRBJ1-5
size: -
DNA: TGTGCCAGCAGTTTAGATAGCAATCAGCCCCAGCATTTT
CDR3: CASSLDSNQPQHF

length: 11
V: TRBV10-3
D: -
J: TRBJ2-1
size: few
DNA: TGTGCCATTCAACAGCGTCATGAGCAGTTCTTC
CDR3: CAIQQRHEQFF

length: 15
V: TRBV9
D: -
J: TRBJ1-1
size: -
DNA: TGTGCCAGCAGCGTAGGTTGGCTGCCGAACACTGAAGCTTTCTTT
CDR3: CASSVGWLPNTEAFF

length: 12
V: TRBV9
D: -
J: TRBJ1-3
size: -
DNA: TGTGCCAGCAGCGACAGTGGAAACACCATATATTTT
CDR3: CASSDSGNTIYF

length: 14
V: TRBV11-1
D: TRBD2
J: TRBJ2-5
size: -
DNA: TGTGCCAGCAGCGAGCTAGCGGGACGAGAGACCCAGTACTTC
CDR3: CASSELAGRETQYF

length: 13
V: TRBV7-9
D: -
J: TRBJ1-5
size: -
DNA: TGTGCCAGCAGCTTAGGAAGGGATCAGCCCCAGCATTTT
CDR3: CASSLGRDQPQHF

length: 15
V: TRBV19
D: TRBD2
J: TRBJ2-2
size: once
DNA: TGTGCCAGTAGCCCTCCGGGACTAGCGTCCGGGGAGCTGTTTTTT
CDR3: CASSPPGLASGELFF

length: 13
V: TRBV19
D: -
J: TRBJ1-2
size: once
DNA: TGTGCCAGTAGCGGGGGGCTCGACTATGGCTACACCTTC
CDR3: CASSGGLDYGYTF

length: 15
V: TRBV15
D: TRBD1
J: TRBJ1-2
size: -
DNA: TGTGCCACCAGCAGAGAATCCGACAGGGCTCGGGGCTACACCTTC
CDR3: CATSRESDRARGYTF

length: 15
V: TRBV6-5
D: TRBD1
J: TRBJ1-1
size: -
DNA: TGTGCCAGCAGTTACGAGACAGGGCGCAACACTGAAGCTTTCTTT
CDR3: CASSYETGRNTEAFF

length: 12
V: TRBV29-1
D: TRBD1
J: TRBJ2-1
size: -
DNA: TGCAGCGTTGAAAGACAGGGTGTTGAGCAGTTCTTC
CDR3: CSVERQGVEQFF

length: 16
V: TRBV18
D: -
J: TRBJ2-7
size: -
DNA: TGTGCCAGCCGAAGGGGGATCGGGGGAAGCTCCTACGAGCAGTACTTC
CDR3: CASRRGIGGSSYEQYF

length: 14
V: TRBV7-2
D: -
J: TRBJ1-1
size: -
DNA: TGTGCCAGCAGCTTCACGCTCTCGAACACTGAAGCTTTCTTT
CDR3: CASSFTLSNTEAFF

length: 13
V: TRBV5-1
D: -
J: TRBJ2-7
size: -
DNA: TGCGCCAGCAGCCGGGCCTTGGTCGGCGAGCAGTACTTC
CDR3: CASSRALVGEQYF

length: 15
V: TRBV2
D: -
J: TRBJ1-1
size: -
DNA: TGTGCCAGCAGTGAATCATTAGCTATGAACACTGAAGCTTTCTTT
CDR3: CASSESLAMNTEAFF

length: 14
V: TRBV4-3
D: -
J: TRBJ1-3
size: -
DNA: TGCGCCAGCAGCCAAGGTGTTGTTGGAAACACCATATATTTT
CDR3: CASSQGVVGNTIYF

length: 14
V: TRBV29-1
D: TRBD1
J: TRBJ2-3
size: -
DNA: TGCAGCGTTTCCCGGACAGGGTCGGCAGATACGCAGTATTTT
CDR3: CSVSRTGSADTQYF

length: 16
V: TRBV6-5
D: -
J: TRBJ1-1
size: -
DNA: TGTGCCAGCAGTTACTCGACGCAGGGTTCGAGCACTGAAGCTTTCTTT
CDR3: CASSYSTQGSSTEAFF

length: 17
V: TRBV5-1
D: -
J: TRBJ2-2
size: -
DNA: TGCGCCGGCAGCCAGGGTCAAATCCCCTTTATCACCGGGGAGCTGTTTTTT
CDR3: CAGSQGQIPFITGELFF

length: 13
V: TRBV9
D: -
J: TRBJ2-1
size: -
DNA: TGTGCCAGCAGCGGGGCGGGCCTAGGAGAGCAGTTCTTC
CDR3: CASSGAGLGEQFF

length: 15
V: TRBV19
D: TRBD2
J: TRBJ2-7
size: -
DNA: TGTGCCACCGCTAGCGGGGGGCTCGCCGCCTACGAGCAGTACTTC
CDR3: CATASGGLAAYEQYF

length: 14
V: TRBV7-3
D: -
J: TRBJ2-2
size: -
DNA: TGTGCCAGCAGCCAACAAACATCCACCGGGGAGCTGTTTTTT
CDR3: CASSQQTSTGELFF

length: 12
V: TRBV30
D: -
J: TRBJ1-5
size: -
DNA: TGTGCCTGGAGTGGGGGTAATCAGCCCCAGCATTTT
CDR3: CAWSGGNQPQHF

length: 16
V: TRBV30
D: -
J: TRBJ2-4
size: -
DNA: TGTGCCTGGTTCGCTGGACCAAAGGGCGGCAAAAACATTCAGTACTTC
CDR3: CAWFAGPKGGKNIQYF

length: 14
V: TRBV5-4
D: TRBD1
J: TRBJ2-5
size: -
DNA: TGTGCCAGCACAGGGACAGGTAAAAAAGAGACCCAGTACTTC
CDR3: CASTGTGKKETQYF

length: 17
V: TRBV11-2
D: TRBD1
J: TRBJ1-1
size: -
DNA: TGTGCCAGCAGCTTTCAACCGGGACAGGGGCCGAACACTGAAGCTTTCTTT
CDR3: CASSFQPGQGPNTEAFF

length: 14
V: TRBV5-6
D: -
J: TRBJ2-5
size: -
DNA: TGTGCCAGCAGCTTGCGGGGGCGTCAAGAGACCCAGTACTTC
CDR3: CASSLRGRQETQYF

length: 12
V: TRBV7-3
D: -
J: TRBJ1-4
size: -
DNA: TGTGCCAGCTGGGGAGAGAATGAAAAACTGTTTTTT
CDR3: CASWGENEKLFF

length: 14
V: TRBV10-3
D: -
J: TRBJ1-1
size: -
DNA: TGTGCCATCAGTGAGGGGGCCTCGAACACTGAAGCTTTCTTT
CDR3: CAISEGASNTEAFF

length: 13
V: TRBV10-3
D: TRBD1
J: TRBJ1-1
size: -
DNA: TGTGCCATCACTGGGACAGGGGAGGCTGAAGCTTTCTTT
CDR3: CAITGTGEAEAFF

length: 16
V: TRBV18
D: TRBD1
J: TRBJ2-7
size: -
DNA: TGTGCCAGCTCTCGCCAAGGGACAGGGTACTCCTACGAGCAGTACTTC
CDR3: CASSRQGTGYSYEQYF